This entry concerns a single T cell receptor (beta chain). The data belong to a study of blood T cell repertoires in COVID-19. Data came from immunoSEQ multiplex PCR; TCRdb stores just in-frame clones and leaves some out. The sample contains about 150,000 clones, over 65% of which appear only once. The receptor was derived from a man at least 80 years old with acute or convalescent COVID-19. Sequencing used peripheral blood.

The CDR3: CASSKQAATNEKLFF. The CDR3 nucleotides read TGCGCCAGCAGCAAGCAGGCTGCAACTAATGAAAAACTGTTTTTT. The V call is TRBV5-1, the J call TRBJ1-4; D gene unclear. Germline V gene data show CDR1 as SGHRS and CDR2 as YFSETQ. The CDR3 length is 15 residues. The V end was cut by 4 bases, the J end by 0 bases, with 10 bases between.